This TCR beta chain is from a study of blood T cells in healthy people across ages. This clonotype turned up a few times. Its antigen is unidentified. Notes on the study in general: Across the age range, TCR beta diversity per million T cells fell in a roughly linear way.

Germline CDR1 and CDR2: MDHEN and SYDVKM. The CDR3 sequence is 12 residues long. Trimming removed 8 bases at V and 2 bases at J, with 7 bases between. Together with a sample-barcoded 5' primer, a J-beta primer mix was included in a second PCR lasting roughly 6 to 12 cycles. The template-switch adaptor was a 5' adaptor with 12 random nucleotides. It tagged each cDNA molecule. TCRdb analysed the 5' RACE reads with MiXCR anew, one entry per CDR3 protein. The data contain about 650,000 distinct CDR3 sequences, about 32% of them seen just once; the ten biggest clones take up 15%. Sequences were obtained from blood. This receptor was obtained from an elderly woman in good health. V is TRBV28 and J is TRBJ1-5; D is uncertain. The DNA of the CDR3 is TGTGCCAGCGTTATTGGCAATCAGCCCCAGCATTTT. As protein: CASVIGNQPQHF.